The present T cell receptor beta chain was sequenced within a study of T cells in Graves' hyperthyroidism and ophthalmopathy. Amplified TCR beta CDR3 regions derived from RNA transcripts. Primed by the HTBI set, a first-round RT-PCR was run on the TCR CDR3. MiXCR was run by TCRdb on the multiplex PCR reads, yielding one entry per CDR3 protein. The repertoire holds under 400,000 distinct CDR3 sequences, roughly 15% seen once, with approximately 20% in the top ten. The CDR3 sequence is 15 residues long. CDR1 MDHEN and CDR2 SYDVKM come from the germline V gene. V lost 3 bases to trimming and J lost 1 base; unmatched junction nucleotides: 1.

The sequencing sample was made of blood. The sequence came from a woman between 55 and 75 years old with Graves' ophthalmopathy. The rearrangement joins TRBV28 to TRBJ2-5; 11 nucleotides line up with TRBD2. CDR3 in DNA: TGTGCCAGCAGTTTGACTAGCGGGACCCAAGAGACCCAGTACTTC. This translates into CASSLTSGTQETQYF.